Described below is a single T cell receptor beta chain sequence and its context. Following a re-call of the 5' RACE reads, TCRdb has one entry per CDR3 protein and lacks DNA. This sample contains approximately 170,000 distinct CDR3 sequences. The CDR3 spans 14 residues. From germline, CDR1 is SGDLS and CDR2 YYNGEE. The sample comes from a study of T cells expressing NK-cell markers. For the study at large: Sorted CD3+CD56-NKG2C+, CD3+CD56+NKG2C- and CD3+CD56+NKG2C+ T cells were the source of the TCR beta repertoires.

Specimen: blood T cells: a sorted CD56 or NKG2C T cell subset, CD4+ or CD8+ T cells, or bulk PBMC T cells (not recorded which). This chain joins TRBV9 and TRBJ2-3; the TCRdb D gene call, TRBD1, has no DNA to confirm it. This TCR came from a man aged 18 to 69 in good health. The CDR3 region is CASSADTGIDTQYF. The variable domain in full, completed from reference TRBV9 and TRBJ2-3, reads DSGVTQTPKHLITATGQRVTLRCSPRSGDLSVYWYQQSLDQGLQFLIQYYNGEERAKGNILERFSAQQFPDLHSELNLSSLELGDSALYFCASSADTGIDTQYFGPGTRLTVL.